These 22 T cell receptor beta chains were sequenced from one sample in a study of cytotoxic CD8 clonotypes in ibrutinib-treated CLL. Clones were read by immunoSEQ multiplex PCR, and TCRdb kept only the in-frame ones, dropping some. The data contain over 250,000 clones, 60% to 80% of them seen just once; the ten biggest clones take up about 5.3%. This material consisted of PBMCs, taken at disease progression, from a patient treated with ibrutinib. The receptors here all came from a human donor with chronic lymphocytic leukemia.

There are a few counts of this clone. V usage is TRBV4-3 and J usage is TRBJ1-2; TRBD1 is a possible D gene (5 bases). Germline lookup yields CDR1 LGHNA and CDR2 YSLEER. The CDR3 extends over 13 amino acids. Trimming cost V 0 bases and J 8 bases, with 10 bases left between them. The CDR3: CASSQDRQWGYTF. CDR3 coding DNA: TGCGCCAGCAGCCAAGATCGACAGTGGGGCTACACCTTC.

This sequence joins TRBV2 and TRBJ2-7; 10 bases agree with TRBD1. Trimming cost V 6 bases and J 2 bases; bases outside gene matches: 4. The germline gives CDR1 SNHLY, CDR2 FYNNEI. This CDR3 has 14 amino acids. The CDR3: CASRWTGGTYEQYF. The CDR3 DNA reads as TGTGCCAGCAGGTGGACAGGGGGGACCTACGAGCAGTACTTC.

The chain combines TRBV7-2 with TRBJ1-2; 12 nucleotides align to TRBD1. The CDR3 consists of 18 residues. V lost 5 bases and J lost 3; bases outside the gene matches: 13. The V gene's germline CDR1 is SGHTA and CDR2 FQGNSA. The CDR3 loop reads CASSPRPGTGGLDYGYTF. CDR3 DNA: TGTGCCAGCAGCCCCCGTCCCGGGACAGGGGGCTTGGACTATGGCTACACCTTC.

This clone was seen more than once but under ten times. A junction end diverges from the germline sequence, so it may reflect a read error. The gene calls are TRBV4-3 and TRBJ2-1, with D uncertain. The germline V gene encodes CDR1 LGHNA and CDR2 YSLEER. The CDR3 consists of 12 residues. CDR3: CASSEDDNEQFF. The DNA for the CDR3 is TGCGCCAGCAGCGAAGATGACAATGAGCAGTTCTTC.

The rearrangement joins TRBV5-6 to TRBJ1-2; D remains unclear. Trimming left V 4 bases short and J 6 bases short, with 7 bases between. Looked up from germline, CDR1 is SGHDT and CDR2 is YYEEEE. The CDR3 consists of 11 residues. The CDR3 nucleotides are TGTGCCAGCAGCCTCAATGATGGCTACACCTTC. Its protein is CASSLNDGYTF.

The chain combines TRBV11-2 with TRBJ2-5; the match to TRBD2 covers 8 bases. The V and J ends lost 5 bases and 6 bases, in that order; junction bases with no gene match: 5. The CDR3 is 13 amino acids. Germline CDR1 and CDR2: SGHAT and FQNNGV. CDR3 in amino acids: CASSPGLAKTQYF. CDR3 coding DNA: TGTGCCAGCAGCCCCGGACTAGCAAAGACCCAGTACTTC. The full variable domain, in which reference TRBV11-2 and TRBJ2-5 provide the parts outside the CDR3, is EAGVAQSPRYKIIEKRQSVAFWCNPISGHATLYWYQQILGQGPKLLIQFQNNGVVDDSQLPKDRFSAERLKGVDSTLKIQPAKLEDSAVYLCASSPGLAKTQYFGPGTRLLVL.

V is TRBV21-1 and J is TRBJ1-6. TRBV21-1 is a documented pseudogene. The length of the CDR3 is 12 residues. CDR3 residues: CAGHRGNSPLHF. CDR3 DNA: TGTGCCGGCCATCGGGGGAATTCACCCCTCCACTTT.

This chain connects TRBV2 to TRBJ1-1; D perhaps matches TRBD1 (6 bases). V was clipped by 8 bases and J by 5 bases, with 15 bases between them. The CDR3 runs to 13 residues. CDR1 SNHLY and CDR2 FYNNEI come from the germline V gene. The CDR3 reads CASGKGRGTEAFF. The CDR3, as DNA: TGTGCCAGCGGGAAGGGGAGGGGGACTGAAGCTTTCTTT.

In this sample, this clone turned up a few times. The chain employs TRBV6-5 and TRBJ2-6; no firm D call. CDR3 length: 14 amino acids. Germline V lookup: CDR1 MNHEY, CDR2 SVGAGI. V shed 6 bases and J shed 4 bases, with 10 bases lying between them. The CDR3 nucleotides read TGTGCCAGCAGCCCGCCTCCCGGGGCCAACGTCCTGACTTTC. Its protein product is CASSPPPGANVLTF.

V is TRBV9 and J is TRBJ2-7; 12 positions match TRBD2. Germline CDR1 SGDLS, CDR2 YYNGEE. Trimming removed 4 bases from V and 0 bases from J; junction bases left unmatched: 5. This CDR3 is 16 amino acids long. The CDR3 nucleotides read TGTGCCAGCAGCTCCGGGACTAGCGGGTTCTCCTACGAGCAGTACTTC. Translating gives CASSSGTSGFSYEQYF.

This chain uses TRBV7-9 with TRBJ2-7, with D unresolved. The CDR3 consists of 12 residues. Trimming cost V 5 bases and J 5 bases, with 10 bases left between them. The germline gives CDR1 SEHNR, CDR2 FQNEAQ (reference sequence). The CDR3 sequence: CASSPGGNEQYF. CDR3 DNA sequence: TGTGCCAGCAGCCCAGGTGGAAACGAGCAGTACTTC.

The chain carries TRBV7-9 and TRBJ1-1; no reliable D call. The germline V and J ends were trimmed by 1 base and 0 bases, with 12 bases remaining between them. The CDR3 length is 16 residues. CDR1 and CDR2 (germline): SEHNR, FQNEAQ (reference sequence). CDR3 DNA: TGTGCCAGCAGCTTAGGGGCCTTTAGCATGAACACTGAAGCTTTCTTT. Amino acids: CASSLGAFSMNTEAFF.

This rearrangement joins TRBV6-5 to TRBJ2-3; perhaps D is TRBD1 or TRBD2 (5 bases each). Deletions cut 3 bases from V and 6 bases from J, with 13 bases between. The length of the CDR3 is 14 residues. Germline V gene data show CDR1 as MNHEY and CDR2 as SVGAGI. As DNA, the CDR3 is TGTGCCAGCAGTTATTGGGGCGGGCAGGATACGCAGTATTTT. Protein sequence: CASSYWGGQDTQYF.

V and J are TRBV2 and TRBJ2-7; D uncertain. The CDR3 runs 14 residues. V was clipped by 4 bases and J by 2 bases, with 12 bases between them. The V gene's germline CDR1 is SNHLY and CDR2 FYNNEI. CDR3 DNA: TGTGCCAGCAGTGTTGCCGGGCTAGCCTACGAGCAGTACTTC. It codes for CASSVAGLAYEQYF.

This chain joins TRBV6-1 and TRBJ2-1; 9 positions agree with TRBD1. Germline V gene lookup returns CDR1 MNHNS and CDR2 SASEGT. The CDR3 loop spans 15 amino acids. With 5 bases clipped from V and 5 bases from J, the junction kept 7 bases outside the gene matches. The CDR3 region has the DNA TGTGCCAGCAGTCCCGGGACAGGGTACCACAATGAGCAGTTCTTC. Amino acids: CASSPGTGYHNEQFF.

The genes are TRBV9 and TRBJ1-1; D gene uncertain. The germline V gene encodes CDR1 SGDLS and CDR2 YYNGEE. CDR3 length: 13 amino acids. V was cut by 0 bases and J by 5 bases, with 8 bases left in between. CDR3 in DNA: TGTGCCAGCAGCGTAGCTTTGGGGACTGAAGCTTTCTTT. Protein product: CASSVALGTEAFF.

The rearrangement uses TRBV11-2 and TRBJ1-2; a possible D gene is TRBD1 (5 bases). V was shortened by 4 bases and J by 8 bases, with 17 bases between the two germline ends. Germline assignment: CDR1 SGHAT and CDR2 FQNNGV. The CDR3 totals 14 residues. This chain's CDR3 is CASSSSGTWGGYTF. DNA of the CDR3: TGTGCCAGCAGCTCCTCCGGGACTTGGGGAGGCTACACCTTC.

This chain connects TRBV11-2 to TRBJ2-7; a weak D match, TRBD1 (6 bases). Trimming took 1 base from V and 8 from J, leaving 15 bases between them. The germline V gene encodes CDR1 SGHAT and CDR2 FQNNGV. There are 14 residues in the CDR3. The CDR3: CASSLVGQPYKQYF. Here the CDR3 DNA reads TGTGCCAGCAGCTTAGTGGGACAACCGTATAAGCAGTACTTC.

This clone was seen only a few times. The V gene is TRBV11-2, the J gene TRBJ1-3; D remains unclear. Germline CDR1 and CDR2: SGHAT and FQNNGV. V lost 0 bases to trimming and J lost 4 bases, with 4 bases between them. There are 13 residues in the CDR3. Here the CDR3 reads CASSLDRGNTIYF. DNA of the CDR3: TGTGCCAGCAGCTTAGATCGAGGAAACACCATATATTTT.

This clone was detected only a few times. The rearrangement uses TRBV4-3 and TRBJ2-7; 10 bases match TRBD1. The CDR3 spans 15 residues. V shed 0 bases, J shed 3 bases, and the junction held 2 bases outside the gene matches. Looked up from germline, CDR1 is LGHNA and CDR2 is YSLEER. This CDR3 reads CASSQEGQGLYEQYF. In nucleotides, the CDR3 is TGCGCCAGCAGCCAAGAGGGACAGGGGCTCTACGAGCAGTACTTC.

The chain uses TRBV28 and TRBJ2-3; D is possibly TRBD2 (6 bases). The V end lost 3 bases, the J end lost 0 bases, and 13 bases lay between the germline ends. The length of the CDR3 is 16 residues. Germline V CDR1 and CDR2: MDHEN, SYDVKM. This CDR3 reads CASSFGVSGSTDTQYF. Written as DNA, the CDR3 is TGTGCCAGCAGTTTTGGTGTTAGCGGCAGCACAGATACGCAGTATTTT.

The chain carries TRBV4-2 and TRBJ2-1, with 7 bases matching TRBD1. The germline V gene encodes CDR1 LGHNA and CDR2 YNFKEQ. V gave up 0 bases and J gave up 2 bases; unmatched junction bases: 7. This CDR3 spans 17 amino acids. The chain's CDR3 is CASSQETGYLAYNEQFF. The DNA of the CDR3 is TGTGCCAGCAGCCAAGAGACAGGGTATTTGGCCTACAATGAGCAGTTCTTC.